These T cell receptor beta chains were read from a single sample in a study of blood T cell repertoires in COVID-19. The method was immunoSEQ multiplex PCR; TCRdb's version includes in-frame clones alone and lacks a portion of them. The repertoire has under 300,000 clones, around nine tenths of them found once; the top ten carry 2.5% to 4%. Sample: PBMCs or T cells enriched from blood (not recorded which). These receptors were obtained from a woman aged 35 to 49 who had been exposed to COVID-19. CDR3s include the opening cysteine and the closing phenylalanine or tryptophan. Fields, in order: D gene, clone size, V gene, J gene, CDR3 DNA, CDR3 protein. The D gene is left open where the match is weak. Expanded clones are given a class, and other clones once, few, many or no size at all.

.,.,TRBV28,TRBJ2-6,TGTGCCAGCCAACTACGTGGGGCCAACGTCCTGACTTTC,CASQLRGANVLTF
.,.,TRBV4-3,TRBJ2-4,TGCGCCAGCAGCCAAGACTTAGGGGGATGGATAAACATTCAGTACTTC,CASSQDLGGWINIQYF
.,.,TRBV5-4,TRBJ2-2,TGTGCCAGCAGCCGTTCCGCACCAGGGGCGGATGCCGGGGAGCTGTTTTTT,CASSRSAPGADAGELFF
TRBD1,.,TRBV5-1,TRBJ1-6,TGCGCCAGCAGCTGGACAGGGGGCGGATCATCACCCCTCCACTTT,CASSWTGGGSSPLHF
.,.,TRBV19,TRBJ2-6,TGTGCCAGTTGGGAGTGGGGGGCCAACGTCCTGACTTTC,CASWEWGANVLTF
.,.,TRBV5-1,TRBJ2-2,TGCGCCAGCAGCTTGACTAGCAGAGGCACCGGGGAGCTGTTTTTT,CASSLTSRGTGELFF
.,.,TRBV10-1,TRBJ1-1,TGCGCCACTCCCCTCTTAGACAGGCGACACACTGAAGCTTTCTTT,CATPLLDRRHTEAFF
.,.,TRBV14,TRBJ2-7,TGTGCCAGCAGCCAAGCGGCAGGCTCCCTGAGCGAGCAGTACTTC,CASSQAAGSLSEQYF
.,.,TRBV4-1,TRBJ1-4,TGCGCCAGCAGAAACCAGGGGCGATCAACTAATGAAAAACTGTTTTTT,CASRNQGRSTNEKLFF
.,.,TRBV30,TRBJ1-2,TGTGCCTGGAGTTCGGGTTGGCAGACCTATGGCTACACCTTC,CAWSSGWQTYGYTF
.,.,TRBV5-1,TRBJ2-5,TGCGCCAGCGCGGTGTCCGCATGGGAGACCCAGTACTTC,CASAVSAWETQYF
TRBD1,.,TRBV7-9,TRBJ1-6,TGTGCCAGCAGCCCCGAAGGGGGCTGGTTAGCACCCCTCCACTTT,CASSPEGGWLAPLHF
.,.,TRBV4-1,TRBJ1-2,TGCGCCAGCAGCCAAGCGCCCCGAGGGAGGGATGGCTACACCTTC,CASSQAPRGRDGYTF
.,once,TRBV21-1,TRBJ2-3,TGTGCCAGCAGCGAGGGAGGTAGGACAGATACGCAGTATTTT,CASSEGGRTDTQYF
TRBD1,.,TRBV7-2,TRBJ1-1,TGTGCCAGCAGCTTAGCGGAATGGGCAGGGGGCATGAACACTGAAGCTTTCTTT,CASSLAEWAGGMNTEAFF
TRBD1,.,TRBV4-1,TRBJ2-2,TGCGCCAGCAGACTCGGACAGGCGGTGACCGGGGAGCTGTTTTTT,CASRLGQAVTGELFF
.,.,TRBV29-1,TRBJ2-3,TGCAGCGCACAAGCGGCAGATACGCAGTATTTT,CSAQAADTQYF
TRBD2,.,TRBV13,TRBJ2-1,TGTGCCAGCAGCTTAGGGGCTAGCGGGGCATACAATGAGCAGTTCTTC,CASSLGASGAYNEQFF
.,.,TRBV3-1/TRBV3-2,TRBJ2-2,TGTGCCAGCAGCCACCTCCGACAGAGCACCGGGGAGCTGTTTTTT,CASSHLRQSTGELFF
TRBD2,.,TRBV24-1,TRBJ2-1,TGTGCCACCAGTGGACCCAAGGCCAGCGGGAGTTTCAATGAGCAGTTCTTC,CATSGPKASGSFNEQFF
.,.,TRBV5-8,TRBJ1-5,TGTGCCAGCAGCTTTCCGGCAGGGAATCAGCCCCAGCATTTT,CASSFPAGNQPQHF
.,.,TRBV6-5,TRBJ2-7,TGTGCCAGCAGTTTAGCGGTGGGGTACGAGCAGTACTTC,CASSLAVGYEQYF
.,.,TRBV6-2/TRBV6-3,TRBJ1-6,TGTGCCAGCAGTTACGCCGAGAATTCACCCCTCCACTTT,CASSYAENSPLHF
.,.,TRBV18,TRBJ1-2,TGTGCCAGCTCACTCCGAGATGACTATGGCTACACCTTC,CASSLRDDYGYTF
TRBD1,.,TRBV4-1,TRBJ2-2,TGCGCCAGCAGCCTTGACCCGACAGGGGGCGCCGGCACCGGGGAGCTGTTTTTT,CASSLDPTGGAGTGELFF
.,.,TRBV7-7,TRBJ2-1,TGTGCTAGCAGCCTGGGGGCTGGGGGATTAAATGAGCAGTTCTTC,CASSLGAGGLNEQFF
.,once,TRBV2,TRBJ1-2,TGTGCCAGCCTTGAAGGCGGTTTCGGTGGCTACACCTTC,CASLEGGFGGYTF
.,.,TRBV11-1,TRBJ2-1,TGTGCCAGCAGCTTATGGTCCGGGAGCAATGAGCAGTTCTTC,CASSLWSGSNEQFF
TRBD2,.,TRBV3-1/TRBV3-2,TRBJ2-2,TGTGCCAGCAGCCTCCACAAGGGAGTCAGCGGGAGTACCGGGGAGCTGTTTTTT,CASSLHKGVSGSTGELFF
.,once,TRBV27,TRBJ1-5,TGTGCCAGCAGTTTTGCAGGGTTCAATCAGCCCCAGCATTTT,CASSFAGFNQPQHF
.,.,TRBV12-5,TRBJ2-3,TGTGCTAGTAGGGGCTCGTGGGGCGCAGATACGCAGTATTTT,CASRGSWGADTQYF
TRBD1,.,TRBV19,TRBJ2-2,TGTGCCAGTAGTAAAGTTGAGGGATTACAGGGGGCGGGTAGTACCGGGGAGCTGTTTTTT,CASSKVEGLQGAGSTGELFF
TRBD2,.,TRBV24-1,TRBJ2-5,TGTGCCACCAGTGAGGGACTAGCGGGAAAAGAGACCCAGTACTTC,CATSEGLAGKETQYF
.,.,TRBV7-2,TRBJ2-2,TGTGCCAGCAGCTTAGCAGGGGCGCTCACCGGGGAGCTGTTTTTT,CASSLAGALTGELFF
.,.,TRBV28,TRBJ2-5,TGTGCCAGCAGTTTGGGAGGACGCCAAGAGACCCAGTACTTC,CASSLGGRQETQYF
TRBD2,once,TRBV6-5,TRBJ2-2,TGTGCCAGCAGAACGGGGGGTTCCACCGGGGAGCTGTTTTTT,CASRTGGSTGELFF
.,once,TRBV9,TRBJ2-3,TGTGCCAGCAGCGGGGGGGTCGGTACAGATACGCAGTATTTT,CASSGGVGTDTQYF
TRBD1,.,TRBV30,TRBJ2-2,TGTGCCCACAGGGGGCTTCTGAACACCGGGGAGCTGTTTTTT,CAHRGLLNTGELFF
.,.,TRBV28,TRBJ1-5,TGTGCCAGCACCTCAGGAAATAGCAATCAGCCCCAGCATTTT,CASTSGNSNQPQHF
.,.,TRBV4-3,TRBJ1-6,TGCGCCAGCAGTCAAGGACTGATGAATTCACCCCTCCACTTT,CASSQGLMNSPLHF
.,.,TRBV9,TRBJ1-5,TGTGCCAGCAGCCCTGACAATAGCAATCAGCCCCAGCATTTT,CASSPDNSNQPQHF
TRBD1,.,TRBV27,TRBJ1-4,TGTGAACCAGAGGTAGGGGGACAGGGGTTTAATAATGAAAAACTGTTTTTT,CEPEVGGQGFNNEKLFF
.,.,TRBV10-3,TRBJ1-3,TGTGCCATCAGTGATGGGGGCGAGGACACCATATATTTT,CAISDGGEDTIYF
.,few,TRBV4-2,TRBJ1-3,TGTGCCAGCAGCCAAGGAGTGCCCTCTGGAAACACCATATATTTT,CASSQGVPSGNTIYF
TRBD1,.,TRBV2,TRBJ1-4,TGTGCCAGCAGAAAAGGGGGCAGAGGTCGAACAACTAATGAAAAACTGTTTTTT,CASRKGGRGRTTNEKLFF
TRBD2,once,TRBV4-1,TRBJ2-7,TGCGCCAGCAGCCAACCGGGACTAGCCTACGAGCAGTACTTC,CASSQPGLAYEQYF
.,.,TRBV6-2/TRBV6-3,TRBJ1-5,TGTGCCAGCACCCCCGCGAGGGACGCCCAGGGGAATCAGCCCCAGCATTTT,CASTPARDAQGNQPQHF
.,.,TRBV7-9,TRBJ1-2,TGTGCCAGCAGCCGTGGACAGAAATCGGGTGGCTACACCTTC,CASSRGQKSGGYTF
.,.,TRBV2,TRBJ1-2,TGTGCCAGCAGGACCACCGGGAGAGCTAACTATGGCTACACCTTC,CASRTTGRANYGYTF
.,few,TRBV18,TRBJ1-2,TGTGCCAGCTCACCACCGCTCAGTGACAGTAACTATGGCTACACCTTC,CASSPPLSDSNYGYTF
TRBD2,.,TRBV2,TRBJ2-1,TGTGCCAGCAGTCTCGGACTAGCGGTCTACAATGAGCAGTTCTTC,CASSLGLAVYNEQFF
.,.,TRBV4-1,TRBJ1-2,TGCGCCAGCAGCCAACTCGACCGGGGGGACTATGGCTACACCTTC,CASSQLDRGDYGYTF
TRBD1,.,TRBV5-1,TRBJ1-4,TGTGCCAGCAGCTTCGGGACAGGGTTGGAAAAACTGTTTTTT,CASSFGTGLEKLFF
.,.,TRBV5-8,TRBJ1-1,TGTGCCAGCAGCTTGGGGCAGATGAACACTGAAGCTTTCTTT,CASSLGQMNTEAFF